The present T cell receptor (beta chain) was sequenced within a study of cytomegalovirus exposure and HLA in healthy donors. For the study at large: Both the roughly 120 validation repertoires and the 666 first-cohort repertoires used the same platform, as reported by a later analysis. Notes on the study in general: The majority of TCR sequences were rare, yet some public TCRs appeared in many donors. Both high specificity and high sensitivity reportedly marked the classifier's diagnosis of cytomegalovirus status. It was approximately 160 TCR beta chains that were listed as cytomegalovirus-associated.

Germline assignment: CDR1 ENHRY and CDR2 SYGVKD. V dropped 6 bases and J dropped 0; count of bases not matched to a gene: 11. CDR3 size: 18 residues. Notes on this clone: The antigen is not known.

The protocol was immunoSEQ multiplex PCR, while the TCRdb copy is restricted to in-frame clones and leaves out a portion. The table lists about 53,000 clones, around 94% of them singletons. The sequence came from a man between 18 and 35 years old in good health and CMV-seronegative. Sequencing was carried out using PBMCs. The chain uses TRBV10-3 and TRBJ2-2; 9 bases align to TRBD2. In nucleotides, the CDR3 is TGTGCCATCAGAGCAACCGGGACTAGCAGAACGAACACCGGGGAGCTGTTTTTT. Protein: CAIRATGTSRTNTGELFF.